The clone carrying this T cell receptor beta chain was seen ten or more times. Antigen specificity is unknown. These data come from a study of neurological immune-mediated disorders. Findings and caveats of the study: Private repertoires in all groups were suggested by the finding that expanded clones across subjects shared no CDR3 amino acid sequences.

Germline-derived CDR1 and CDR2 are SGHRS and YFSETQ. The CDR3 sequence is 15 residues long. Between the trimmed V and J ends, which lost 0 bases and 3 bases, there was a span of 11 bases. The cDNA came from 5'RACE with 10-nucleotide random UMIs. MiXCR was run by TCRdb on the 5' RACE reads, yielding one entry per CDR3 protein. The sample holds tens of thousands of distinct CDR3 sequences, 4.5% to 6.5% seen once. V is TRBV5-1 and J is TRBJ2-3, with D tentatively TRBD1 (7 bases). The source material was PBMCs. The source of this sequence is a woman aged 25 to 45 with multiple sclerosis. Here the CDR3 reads CASSLAPGGTDTQYF. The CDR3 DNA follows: TGCGCCAGCAGCTTGGCTCCAGGGGGGACAGATACGCAGTATTTT. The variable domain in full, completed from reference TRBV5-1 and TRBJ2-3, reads KAGVTQTPRYLIKTRGQQVTLSCSPISGHRSVSWYQQTPGQGLQFLFEYFSETQRNKGNFPGRFSGRQFSNSRSEMNVSTLELGDSALYLCASSLAPGGTDTQYFGPGTRLTVL.